This T cell receptor beta chain was sequenced during a study of cytomegalovirus exposure and HLA in healthy donors. Study-wide results and limits: A further, later analysis showed that HLA-associated TCR beta chains (compared with equally common others) were more clonally expanded.

The sample holds a few counts of this clone. Its matching antigen is unknown. Both 60 Vbeta primers and 13 Jbeta primers went into the PCR. Profiling relied on immunoSEQ multiplex PCR, and the TCRdb table lists in-frame clones only, not all of them. The table has under 150,000 clones, about 10% seen once. The CDR3 spans 15 residues. CDR1 and CDR2 from the germline V gene are SGHNT and YYREEE (reference sequence). Trimming pared 1 base from V and 3 bases from J, leaving 14 bases between. J is TRBJ2-7 and V is TRBV5-4; tentatively, D is TRBD2 (7 bases). The receptor was derived from a woman aged 40-49 years in good health and CMV-seropositive. The sample was PBMCs. CDR3: CASSLRGGGYYEQYF. CDR3 coding DNA: TGTGCCAGCAGCTTGCGGGGAGGGGGGTACTACGAGCAGTACTTC.